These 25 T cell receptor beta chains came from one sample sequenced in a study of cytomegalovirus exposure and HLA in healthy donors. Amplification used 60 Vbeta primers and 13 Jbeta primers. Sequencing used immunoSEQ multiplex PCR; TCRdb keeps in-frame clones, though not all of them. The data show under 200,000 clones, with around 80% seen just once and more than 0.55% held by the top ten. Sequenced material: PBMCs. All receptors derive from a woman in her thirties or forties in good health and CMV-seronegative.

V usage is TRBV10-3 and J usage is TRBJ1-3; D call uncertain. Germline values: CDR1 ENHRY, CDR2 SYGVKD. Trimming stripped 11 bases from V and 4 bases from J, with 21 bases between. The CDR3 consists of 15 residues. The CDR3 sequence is CASSGWPRKGNTIYF. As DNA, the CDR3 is TGTGCCTCATCAGGTTGGCCCAGAAAGGGAAACACCATATATTTT.

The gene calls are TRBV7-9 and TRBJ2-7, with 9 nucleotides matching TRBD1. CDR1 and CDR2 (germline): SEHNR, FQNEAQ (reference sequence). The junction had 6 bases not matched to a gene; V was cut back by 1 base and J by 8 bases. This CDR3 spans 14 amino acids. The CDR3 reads CASSLGGQGWKQYF. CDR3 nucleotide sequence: TGTGCCAGCAGCTTAGGGGGACAGGGATGGAAGCAGTACTTC.

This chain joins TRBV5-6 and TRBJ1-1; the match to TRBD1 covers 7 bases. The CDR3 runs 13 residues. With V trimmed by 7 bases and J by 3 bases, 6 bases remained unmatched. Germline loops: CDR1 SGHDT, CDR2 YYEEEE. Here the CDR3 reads CASYDRADTEAFF. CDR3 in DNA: TGTGCCAGCTACGACAGGGCGGACACTGAAGCTTTCTTT.

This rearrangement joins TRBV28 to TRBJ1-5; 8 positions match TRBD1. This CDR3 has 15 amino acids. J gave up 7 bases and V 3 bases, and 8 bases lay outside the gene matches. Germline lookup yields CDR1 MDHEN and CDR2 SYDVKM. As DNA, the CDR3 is TGTGCCAGCAGTTTGGGGCGACAGGGGTGGCAGCCCCAGCATTTT. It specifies CASSLGRQGWQPQHF.

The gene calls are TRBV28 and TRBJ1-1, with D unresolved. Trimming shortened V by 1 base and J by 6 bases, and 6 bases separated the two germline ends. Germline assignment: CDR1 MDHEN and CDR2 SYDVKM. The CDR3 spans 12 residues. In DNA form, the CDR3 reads TGTGCCAGCAGTTTATCGGGGTCTGAAGCTTTCTTT. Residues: CASSLSGSEAFF.

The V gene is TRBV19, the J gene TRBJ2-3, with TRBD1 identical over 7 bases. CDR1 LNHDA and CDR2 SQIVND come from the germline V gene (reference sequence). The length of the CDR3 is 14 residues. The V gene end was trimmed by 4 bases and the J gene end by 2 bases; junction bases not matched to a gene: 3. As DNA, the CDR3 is TGTGCCAGTAGTACCACAGGGGACACAGATACGCAGTATTTT. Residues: CASSTTGDTDTQYF.

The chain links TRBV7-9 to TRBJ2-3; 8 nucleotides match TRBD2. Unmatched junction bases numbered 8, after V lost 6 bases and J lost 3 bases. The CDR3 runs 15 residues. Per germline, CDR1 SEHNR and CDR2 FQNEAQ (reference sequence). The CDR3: CASSFSAGGTDTQYF. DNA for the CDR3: TGTGCCAGCAGTTTTTCCGCGGGGGGAACAGATACGCAGTATTTT.

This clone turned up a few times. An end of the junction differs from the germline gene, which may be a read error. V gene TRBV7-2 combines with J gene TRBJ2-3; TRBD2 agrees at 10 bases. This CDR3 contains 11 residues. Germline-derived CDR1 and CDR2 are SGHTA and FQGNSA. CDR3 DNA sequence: TGTGCCAGCAGCTTAAGCGGGGGGGGGCATTTT. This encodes CASSLSGGGHF. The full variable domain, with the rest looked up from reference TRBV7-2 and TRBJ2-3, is GAGVSQSPSNKVTEKGKDVELRCDPISGHTALYWYRQSLGQGLEFLIYFQGNSAPDKSGLPSDRFSAERTGGSVSTLTIQRTQQEDSAVYLCASSLSGGGHFGPGTRLTVL.

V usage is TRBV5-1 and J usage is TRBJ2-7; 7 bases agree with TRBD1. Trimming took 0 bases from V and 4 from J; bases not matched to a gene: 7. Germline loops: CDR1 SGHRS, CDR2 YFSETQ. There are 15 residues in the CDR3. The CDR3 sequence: CASSLGQGVRYEQYF. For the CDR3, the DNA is TGCGCCAGCAGCTTGGGACAGGGCGTGAGGTACGAGCAGTACTTC.

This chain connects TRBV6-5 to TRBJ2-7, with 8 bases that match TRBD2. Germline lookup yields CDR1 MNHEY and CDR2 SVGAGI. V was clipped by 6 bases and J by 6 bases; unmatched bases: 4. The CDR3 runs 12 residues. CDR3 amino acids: CASSHGGGEQYF. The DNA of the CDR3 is TGTGCCAGCAGCCACGGGGGGGGCGAGCAGTACTTC.

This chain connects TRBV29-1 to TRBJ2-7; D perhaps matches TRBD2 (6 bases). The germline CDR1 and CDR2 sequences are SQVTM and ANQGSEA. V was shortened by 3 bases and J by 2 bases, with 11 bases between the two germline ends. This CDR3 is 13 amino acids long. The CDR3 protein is CSVEGTGTYEQYF. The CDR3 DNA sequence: TGCAGCGTTGAGGGGACTGGTACCTACGAGCAGTACTTC.

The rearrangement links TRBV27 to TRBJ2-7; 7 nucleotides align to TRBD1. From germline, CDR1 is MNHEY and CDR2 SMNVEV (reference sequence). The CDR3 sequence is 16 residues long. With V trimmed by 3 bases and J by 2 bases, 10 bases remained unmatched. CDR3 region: CASSFQATGIPYEQYF. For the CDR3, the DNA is TGTGCCAGCAGTTTCCAGGCGACAGGGATCCCCTACGAGCAGTACTTC.

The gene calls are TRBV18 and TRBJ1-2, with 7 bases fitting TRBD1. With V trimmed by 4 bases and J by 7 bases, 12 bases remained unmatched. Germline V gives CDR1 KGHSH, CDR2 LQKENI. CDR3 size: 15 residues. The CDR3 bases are TGTGCCAGCTCACTTGGGACAGCAATGGACTCTGGCTACACCTTC. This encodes CASSLGTAMDSGYTF.

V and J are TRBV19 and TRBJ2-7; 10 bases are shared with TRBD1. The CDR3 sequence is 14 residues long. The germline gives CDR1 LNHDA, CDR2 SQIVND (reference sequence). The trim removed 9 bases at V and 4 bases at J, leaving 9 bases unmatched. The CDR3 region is CASTSGTGVYEQYF. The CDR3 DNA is TGTGCCAGCACCTCAGGGACAGGGGTTTACGAGCAGTACTTC.

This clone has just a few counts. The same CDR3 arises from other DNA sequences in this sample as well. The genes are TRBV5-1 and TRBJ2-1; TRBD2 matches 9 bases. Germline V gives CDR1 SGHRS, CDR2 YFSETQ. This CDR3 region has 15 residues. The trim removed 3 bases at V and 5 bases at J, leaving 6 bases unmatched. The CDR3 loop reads CASSSLAGENNEQFF. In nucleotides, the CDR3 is TGCGCCAGCAGCTCTTTAGCGGGAGAGAACAATGAGCAGTTCTTC.

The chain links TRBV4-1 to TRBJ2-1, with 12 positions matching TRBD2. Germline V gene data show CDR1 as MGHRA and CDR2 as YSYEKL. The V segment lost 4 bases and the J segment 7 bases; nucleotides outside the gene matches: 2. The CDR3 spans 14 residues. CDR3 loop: CASSRGLAGNEQFF. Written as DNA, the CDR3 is TGCGCCAGCAGCCGCGGACTAGCGGGGAATGAGCAGTTCTTC.

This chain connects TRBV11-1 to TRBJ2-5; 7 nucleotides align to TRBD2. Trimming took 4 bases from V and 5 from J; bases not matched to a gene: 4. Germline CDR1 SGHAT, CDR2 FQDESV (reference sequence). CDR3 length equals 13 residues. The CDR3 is CASSSGGFETQYF. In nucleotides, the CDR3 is TGTGCCAGCAGCTCCGGGGGGTTCGAGACCCAGTACTTC.

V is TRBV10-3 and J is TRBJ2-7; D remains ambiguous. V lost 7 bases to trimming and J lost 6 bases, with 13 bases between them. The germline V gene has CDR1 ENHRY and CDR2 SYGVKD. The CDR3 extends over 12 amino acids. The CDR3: CAITNQEGEQYF. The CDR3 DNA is TGTGCCATCACCAACCAGGAAGGCGAGCAGTACTTC.

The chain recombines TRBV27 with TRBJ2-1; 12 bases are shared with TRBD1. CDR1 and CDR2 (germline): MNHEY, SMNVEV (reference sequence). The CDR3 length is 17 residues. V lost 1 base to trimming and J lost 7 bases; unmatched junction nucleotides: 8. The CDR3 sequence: CASSLLGGQGALNEQFF. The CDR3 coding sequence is TGTGCCAGCAGTTTATTAGGGGGACAGGGGGCTTTGAATGAGCAGTTCTTC.

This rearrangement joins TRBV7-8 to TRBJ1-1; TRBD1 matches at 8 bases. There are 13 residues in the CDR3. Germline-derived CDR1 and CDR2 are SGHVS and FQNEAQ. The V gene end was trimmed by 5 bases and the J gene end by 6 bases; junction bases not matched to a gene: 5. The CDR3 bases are TGTGCCAGCAGCGTGGGACAGGAGGCTGAAGCTTTCTTT. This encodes CASSVGQEAEAFF.

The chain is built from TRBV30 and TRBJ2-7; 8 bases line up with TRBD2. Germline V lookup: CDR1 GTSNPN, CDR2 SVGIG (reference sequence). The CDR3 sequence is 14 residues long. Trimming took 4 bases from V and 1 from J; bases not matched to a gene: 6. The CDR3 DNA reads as TGTGCCTGGAAGACCCTAGCGGGTTCCTACGAGCAGTACTTC. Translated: CAWKTLAGSYEQYF.

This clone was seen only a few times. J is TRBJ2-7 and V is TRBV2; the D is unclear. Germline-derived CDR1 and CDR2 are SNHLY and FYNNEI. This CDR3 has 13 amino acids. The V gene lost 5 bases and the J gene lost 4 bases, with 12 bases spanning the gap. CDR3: CASSLGRKYEQYF. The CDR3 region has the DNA TGTGCCAGCAGTTTGGGCCGGAAATACGAGCAGTACTTC.

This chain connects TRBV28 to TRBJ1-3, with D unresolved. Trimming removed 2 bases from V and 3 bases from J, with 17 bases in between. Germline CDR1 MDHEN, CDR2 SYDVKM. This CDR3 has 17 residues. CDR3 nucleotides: TGTGCCAGCAGTTTACTATCCTCGGTGCCTTATGGAAACACCATATATTTT. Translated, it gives CASSLLSSVPYGNTIYF.

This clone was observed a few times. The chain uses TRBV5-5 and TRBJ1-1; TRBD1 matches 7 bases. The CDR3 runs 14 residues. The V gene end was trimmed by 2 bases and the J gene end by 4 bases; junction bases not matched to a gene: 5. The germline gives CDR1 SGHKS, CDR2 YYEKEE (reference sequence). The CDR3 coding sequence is TGTGCCAGCAGCTTTACAGGGGAGAGCACTGAAGCTTTCTTT. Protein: CASSFTGESTEAFF.

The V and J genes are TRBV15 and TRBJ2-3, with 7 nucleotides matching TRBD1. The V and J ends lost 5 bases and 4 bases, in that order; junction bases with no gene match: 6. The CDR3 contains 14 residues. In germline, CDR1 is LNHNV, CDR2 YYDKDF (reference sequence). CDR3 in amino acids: CATSPTGPADTQYF. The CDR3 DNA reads TGTGCCACCAGCCCGACAGGGCCCGCAGATACGCAGTATTTT.